The 28 T cell receptor beta chains listed next were all sequenced from one sample in a study of blood T cell repertoires in COVID-19. Method: immunoSEQ multiplex PCR; TCRdb's copy keeps in-frame clones and lacks some. The table has about 140,000 clones, more than 70% seen once. The specimen was peripheral blood. These receptor sequences come from a man aged 50 or older with active or convalescent COVID-19.

The chain joins TRBV6-2 or TRBV6-3 to TRBJ2-7; 7 bases are shared with TRBD2. The V segment lost 2 bases and the J segment 3 bases; nucleotides outside the gene matches: 7. CDR3 length equals 15 residues. Germline CDR1 MNHEY, CDR2 SVGEGT. Here the CDR3 reads CASSYRASGFYEQYF. The CDR3 DNA follows: TGTGCCAGCAGTTACCGGGCTAGCGGATTCTACGAGCAGTACTTC.

The chain couples TRBV7-9 to TRBJ1-1, with D unclear. The CDR3 sequence is 13 residues long. CDR1 is SEHNR, CDR2 FQNEAQ, per germline (reference sequence). Trimming shortened V by 3 bases and J by 1 base, and 6 bases separated the two germline ends. The CDR3 DNA reads TGTGCCAGCAGCTTCCGAGGGAACACTGAAGCTTTCTTT. Translation: CASSFRGNTEAFF.

The chain is built from TRBV18 and TRBJ1-4; 8 nucleotides align to TRBD1. Germline V gives CDR1 KGHSH, CDR2 LQKENI. The CDR3 runs 15 residues. Germline trimming cut 5 bases from V and 2 bases from J; bases unmatched to any gene: 4. In DNA, the CDR3 is TGTGCCAGCTCAGTCGACAGGGGTACTAATGAAAAACTGTTTTTT. Translation gives CASSVDRGTNEKLFF.

The chain links TRBV5-6 to TRBJ1-5; maybe TRBD1 (6 bases). CDR3 length: 15 amino acids. Trimming took off 4 bases at V and 5 bases at J, with 16 bases between the two ends. Germline V CDR1 and CDR2: SGHDT, YYEEEE. The CDR3, as DNA: TGTGCCAGCAGCCGAAGAGACAGGATACATCAGCCCCAGCATTTT. It is translated as CASSRRDRIHQPQHF.

This clone occurred a few times. The genes are TRBV19 and TRBJ1-4; D may be TRBD1 (6 bases). Per the germline V gene, CDR1 is LNHDA and CDR2 is SQIVND (reference sequence). The CDR3 spans 14 residues. The V end lost 5 bases, the J end lost 0 bases, and 7 bases lay between the germline ends. CDR3 region: CASSRTATNEKLFF. Written as DNA, the CDR3 is TGTGCCAGTAGTCGGACAGCAACTAATGAAAAACTGTTTTTT.

The V and J genes are TRBV9 and TRBJ2-2, with 16 bases matching TRBD2. This CDR3 is 18 amino acids long. V gave up 3 bases and J gave up 4 bases; unmatched junction bases: 6. Germline values: CDR1 SGDLS, CDR2 YYNGEE. CDR3 sequence reads: CASSAGTSGRAGTGELFF. In nucleotides, the CDR3 is TGTGCCAGCAGCGCCGGGACTAGCGGGAGGGCCGGCACCGGGGAGCTGTTTTTT.

The chain combines TRBV6-5 with TRBJ2-2; TRBD2 agrees at 12 bases. V dropped 6 bases and J dropped 5; count of bases not matched to a gene: 1. CDR3 length equals 14 residues. The germline gives CDR1 MNHEY, CDR2 SVGAGI. For the CDR3, the DNA is TGTGCCAGCAGGCTAGCGGGAGGGACCGGGGAGCTGTTTTTT. Translated: CASRLAGGTGELFF.

The chain couples TRBV7-9 to TRBJ2-3, with 7 bases that match TRBD1. This CDR3 spans 15 amino acids. Trimming at V came to 2 bases and at J to 4 bases, leaving 6 bases not matched to a gene. CDR1 and CDR2 (germline): SEHNR, FQNEAQ (reference sequence). For the CDR3, the DNA is TGTGCCAGCAGCTTATTATTGACAGGGCCAGATACGCAGTATTTT. It yields the protein CASSLLLTGPDTQYF.

The rearrangement links TRBV7-3 to TRBJ2-1; 10 nucleotides line up with TRBD2. Trimming at V came to 2 bases and at J to 7 bases, leaving 14 bases not matched to a gene. CDR1 SGHTA and CDR2 FQGTGA come from the germline V gene. This CDR3 region has 18 residues. The CDR3 sequence is CASSLSPPGTSVKNEQFF. The CDR3 nucleotides read TGTGCCAGCAGCTTATCCCCGCCCGGGACTAGCGTCAAGAATGAGCAGTTCTTC.

The chain links TRBV6-5 to TRBJ2-1; TRBD2 matches at 8 bases. There are 15 residues in the CDR3. After removal of 6 bases from V and 1 base from J, the junction contained 5 bases not matched to a gene. CDR1 and CDR2 (germline): MNHEY, SVGAGI. The CDR3 sequence: CASRYPGGSYNEQFF. DNA of the CDR3: TGTGCCAGCAGGTACCCGGGGGGGTCCTACAATGAGCAGTTCTTC.

This clone occurred a few times. J is TRBJ1-3 and V is TRBV5-1; tentatively, D is TRBD1 (5 bases). The germline CDR1 and CDR2 sequences are SGHRS and YFSETQ. V was cut by 0 bases and J by 1 base, with 8 bases left in between. CDR3 length equals 15 residues. The CDR3 reads CASSLGAGSGNTIYF. The CDR3 region has the DNA TGCGCCAGCAGCTTGGGGGCAGGGTCTGGAAACACCATATATTTT.

This chain links TRBV5-1 with TRBJ2-5, with D tentatively TRBD1 (6 bases). Germline V gives CDR1 SGHRS, CDR2 YFSETQ. The CDR3 is 15 amino acids. The ends were cut back, 5 bases at V and 1 base at J, with 15 bases in the middle. CDR3 protein: CASRPDRSFQETQYF. CDR3 DNA sequence: TGCGCCAGCAGACCAGACAGGTCCTTCCAAGAGACCCAGTACTTC.

This chain joins TRBV9 and TRBJ2-7; the D is unclear. Trimming removed 0 bases from V and 2 bases from J, with 9 bases in between. Germline CDR1 and CDR2: SGDLS and YYNGEE. There are 14 residues in the CDR3. In DNA form, the CDR3 reads TGTGCCAGCAGCGTAGGATCAGATACCTACGAGCAGTACTTC. As protein: CASSVGSDTYEQYF.

V usage is TRBV12-3 or TRBV12-4 and J usage is TRBJ1-2, with TRBD1 as a possible D gene (6 bases). The CDR3 contains 12 residues. V was cut by 5 bases and J by 7 bases, with 11 bases left in between. The CDR3 DNA sequence: TGTGCCAGCAGTCCCGGGACAACTGGCTACACCTTC. Translated, it gives CASSPGTTGYTF.

The gene calls are TRBV7-9 and TRBJ2-3; 10 positions agree with TRBD1. Losses at the gene ends were 4 bases for V and 6 bases for J; bases not matched to a gene: 10. This CDR3 region has 16 residues. CDR1 and CDR2 (germline): SEHNR, FQNEAQ (reference sequence). The CDR3 DNA follows: TGTGCCAGCAGCTCAACCGGGACAGGGGCGGGGGATACGCAGTATTTT. It translates to CASSSTGTGAGDTQYF.

This chain joins TRBV6-7 and TRBJ2-7, with D maybe TRBD1 (5 bases). TRBV6-7 is annotated as an ORF whose role is uncertain. The CDR3 covers 15 residues. Trimming shortened V by 8 bases and J by 3 bases, and 20 bases separated the two germline ends. CDR3 in DNA: TGTGCCAGCTTCTCCGACAGAAATATTATCTACGAGCAGTACTTC. The encoded protein is CASFSDRNIIYEQYF.

The chain combines TRBV5-1 with TRBJ2-7, with 8 bases lining up with TRBD1. J gave up 5 bases and V 3 bases, and 7 bases lay outside the gene matches. Germline V lookup: CDR1 SGHRS, CDR2 YFSETQ. This CDR3 comprises 14 residues. CDR3 bases: TGCGCCAGCAGCTCCCGGACAGGGTCAAACGAGCAGTACTTC. Translation gives CASSSRTGSNEQYF.

This clone was found once. This sequence joins TRBV28 and TRBJ2-7, with 16 bases identical to TRBD2. Germline CDR1 and CDR2: MDHEN and SYDVKM. The CDR3 sequence is 16 residues long. The J segment lost 4 bases and the V segment lost 4 bases, leaving 4 bases of the junction unmatched. CDR3 nucleotides: TGTGCCAGCAGTTCGAGGGGACTAGCGGGAGGGTACGAGCAGTACTTC. It yields the protein CASSSRGLAGGYEQYF.

The genes are TRBV5-1 and TRBJ2-1, with 7 bases matching TRBD1. This CDR3 has 16 residues. In germline, CDR1 is SGHRS, CDR2 YFSETQ. The V segment lost 4 bases and the J segment 0 bases; nucleotides outside the gene matches: 7. CDR3 nucleotides: TGCGCCAGCAGCCCCAGGACAGGCAGCTCCTACAATGAGCAGTTCTTC. This translates into CASSPRTGSSYNEQFF.

The chain links TRBV5-1 to TRBJ2-3, with 14 bases identical to TRBD2. Germline assignment: CDR1 SGHRS and CDR2 YFSETQ. This CDR3 comprises 15 residues. The ends lost 6 bases at V and 3 bases at J; junction bases unmatched: 3. This CDR3 reads CASIRLAGGTDTQYF. CDR3 sequence (DNA): TGCGCCAGCATCCGACTAGCGGGAGGGACAGATACGCAGTATTTT.

CDR3 protein: CATSDRRAPSYEQYF. The CDR3 nucleotides read TGTGCCACCAGTGACCGGCGGGCGCCCTCCTACGAGCAGTACTTC. The chain has TRBV24-1 and TRBJ2-7; the D gene is possibly TRBD2 (5 bases). Between the trimmed V and J ends, which lost 4 bases and 0 bases, there was a span of 12 bases. This CDR3 is built from 15 residues. CDR1 and CDR2 from the germline V gene are KGHDR and SFDVKD.

The chain links TRBV10-2 to TRBJ2-1; 10 nucleotides align to TRBD2. Germline CDR1 is WSHSY and CDR2 is SAAADI. The CDR3 loop spans 15 amino acids. V lost 6 bases, J lost 7 bases, and 9 bases stayed unmatched. DNA of the CDR3: TGCGCCAGCAGGGAACTAGCGGGGAGACTTAATGAGCAGTTCTTC. This gives the protein CASRELAGRLNEQFF.

This clone is a singleton in its sample. The rearrangement links TRBV19 to TRBJ1-2; TRBD1 matches at 8 bases. Germline V gene data show CDR1 as LNHDA and CDR2 as SQIVND (reference sequence). With 5 bases clipped from V and 4 bases from J, the junction kept 12 bases outside the gene matches. The CDR3 loop spans 16 amino acids. Here the CDR3 reads CASSPTTGVRLYGYTF. The DNA of the CDR3 is TGTGCCAGTAGTCCTACGACAGGGGTGAGACTCTATGGCTACACCTTC.

This chain connects TRBV6-6 to TRBJ2-1; TRBD1 matches 11 bases. The germline CDR1 and CDR2 sequences are MNHNY and SVGAGI (reference sequence). V lost 5 bases, J lost 5 bases, and 11 bases stayed unmatched. The CDR3 has 17 amino acids. The CDR3, as DNA: TGTGCCAGCAGTCTACGGGACAGGGGGACGACCCACAATGAGCAGTTCTTC. This gives the protein CASSLRDRGTTHNEQFF.

The rearrangement links TRBV30 to TRBJ1-2; 7 positions agree with TRBD1. CDR1 is GTSNPN, CDR2 SVGIG, per germline (reference sequence). V lost 5 bases to trimming and J lost 5 bases; unmatched junction nucleotides: 5. The CDR3 length is 12 residues. CDR3 protein: CAWVGTDYGYTF. For the CDR3, the DNA is TGTGCCTGGGTCGGGACAGATTATGGCTACACCTTC.

The chain recombines TRBV11-3 with TRBJ2-1; TRBD2 aligns across 8 bases. The CDR3 has 16 amino acids. J lost 10 bases, V lost 1 base, and 12 bases had no gene match. Looked up from germline, CDR1 is SGHNT and CDR2 is YENEEA. As DNA, the CDR3 is TGTGCCAGCAGCTTAGTTACCGGGAGGGCAGCAGAGGAGCAGTTCTTC. Residues: CASSLVTGRAAEEQFF.

The chain employs TRBV10-3 and TRBJ2-1; 9 bases agree with TRBD1. Trimming took 5 bases from V and 7 from J; bases not matched to a gene: 9. In germline, CDR1 is ENHRY, CDR2 SYGVKD. This CDR3 is 15 amino acids long. As DNA, the CDR3 is TGTGCCATCAGTTCCGGGGACAGGGTTTGGAATGAGCAGTTCTTC. Amino acid sequence: CAISSGDRVWNEQFF.

V gene TRBV28 combines with J gene TRBJ1-5; D is ambiguous. The germline V and J ends were trimmed by 7 bases and 0 bases, with 22 bases remaining between them. CDR3 length: 18 residues. From germline, CDR1 is MDHEN and CDR2 SYDVKM. As DNA, the CDR3 is TGTGCCAGCACAGCCTCAATGGCAGGCGTTAATAGCAATCAGCCCCAGCATTTT. Protein: CASTASMAGVNSNQPQHF.